The clone carrying this TCR beta chain was observed a single time. The CDR3 loop spans 14 amino acids. V was clipped by 6 bases and J by 8 bases; unmatched bases: 12. Germline V lookup: CDR1 MNHEY, CDR2 SVGAGI. This sample was taken from a study of blood T cell repertoires in COVID-19. About the study: Sites in the United States, Italy and Spain provided acute and convalescent COVID-19 samples.

Generated by immunoSEQ multiplex PCR, the TCRdb table keeps only in-frame clones and is missing some. The table records 99,000 or so clones, about 80% of them present only once. The specimen was peripheral blood. V gene TRBV6-5 combines with J gene TRBJ1-2; 7 nucleotides match TRBD1. The TCR originated in a woman of 80 years or more with active or convalescent COVID-19. CDR3: CASRQDRLTGGYTF. Here the CDR3 DNA reads TGTGCCAGCAGGCAGGACAGGCTCACGGGGGGCTACACCTTC.